The source of this T cell receptor beta chain is a study of blood T cell repertoires in COVID-19. The wider study: Samples representing acute and convalescent COVID-19 were sourced from the United States, Italy and Spain. PBMCs, B-cell-depleted T cells, or T cells provided the cDNA or gDNA that made up the material.

Losses at the gene ends were 0 bases for V and 4 bases for J; bases not matched to a gene: 5. The CDR3 has 16 amino acids. Germline lookup yields CDR1 ENHRY and CDR2 SYGVKD. Clones were sequenced by immunoSEQ multiplex PCR, and TCRdb holds only the in-frame ones, with some missing. The table shows 95,000 to 150,000 clones, with around 82% occurring only once. A Seattle source enrolled patients during active infection and followed them longitudinally. The V call is TRBV10-3, the J call TRBJ2-5; TRBD2 matches at 10 bases. The sequenced material came from peripheral blood. The origin of this receptor is a man aged 30 to 39 with COVID-19, enrolled during active disease. CDR3: CAISESGSGGLETQYF. The CDR3 DNA sequence: TGTGCCATCAGTGAGTCCGGTAGCGGGGGGCTAGAGACCCAGTACTTC.